The 23 T cell receptor beta chains below were found in one sample sequenced in a study of T cell responses to AZD1222 COVID-19 vaccine. Profiling relied on immunoSEQ multiplex PCR, and the TCRdb table lists in-frame clones only, not all of them. The table lists approximately 180,000 clones, approximately 92% of them singletons. The sequencing here drew on peripheral blood, taken on day 0 of AZD1222 vaccination. The source of these receptors is an adult in good health.

The chain combines TRBV7-8 with TRBJ1-1; weak D call: TRBD1 (6 bases). This CDR3 comprises 13 residues. Germline V gene data show CDR1 as SGHVS and CDR2 as FQNEAQ. V lost 1 base to trimming and J lost 7 bases, with 10 bases between them. This CDR3 is CASSLGGGFEAFF. The CDR3 region has the DNA TGTGCCAGCAGCTTAGGTGGGGGCTTTGAAGCTTTCTTT.

The chain recombines TRBV7-9 with TRBJ2-1; 13 bases fit TRBD2. Germline CDR1 is SEHNR and CDR2 is FQNEAQ (reference sequence). This CDR3 has 16 amino acids. The ends lost 6 bases at V and 5 bases at J; junction bases unmatched: 7. This CDR3 is CASRTLGLAGDNEQFF. In DNA, the CDR3 is TGTGCCAGCAGAACTCTTGGACTAGCGGGAGACAATGAGCAGTTCTTC.

The chain joins TRBV9 to TRBJ2-1, with 11 bases that match TRBD2. V trimming: 4 bases; J trimming: 4 bases; junction bases outside the gene matches: 7. The CDR3 spans 16 residues. The germline CDR1 and CDR2 sequences are SGDLS and YYNGEE. CDR3 nucleotide sequence: TGTGCCAGCAGCTTGACTAGCGGGAACCTTTACAATGAGCAGTTCTTC. Amino acid sequence: CASSLTSGNLYNEQFF.

The chain is built from TRBV6-2 or TRBV6-3 and TRBJ2-7, with 8 bases that match TRBD1. CDR3 length: 14 amino acids. CDR1 and CDR2 (germline): MNHEY, SVGEGT. After removal of 5 bases from V and 0 bases from J, the junction contained 3 bases not matched to a gene. The CDR3 here is CASSRQGPSYEQYF. Here the CDR3 DNA reads TGTGCCAGCAGTCGACAGGGGCCCTCCTACGAGCAGTACTTC.

This rearrangement joins TRBV15 to TRBJ2-1, with a possible D match to TRBD2 (6 bases). Germline V gene data show CDR1 as LNHNV and CDR2 as YYDKDF (reference sequence). This CDR3 contains 16 residues. Trimming removed 1 base from V and 5 bases from J, with 15 bases in between. CDR3 nucleotides: TGTGCCACCAGCAGAGCCAAGGGGAGCGGGCACAATGAGCAGTTCTTC. Protein sequence: CATSRAKGSGHNEQFF.

The chain uses TRBV7-8 and TRBJ2-3; 11 bases fit TRBD2. The CDR3 length is 15 residues. CDR1 and CDR2 (germline): SGHVS, FQNEAQ. V trimming: 2 bases; J trimming: 5 bases; junction bases outside the gene matches: 3. DNA for the CDR3: TGTGCCAGCAGCTTACTAGCGGGAGGTGAAGATACGCAGTATTTT. Its translation: CASSLLAGGEDTQYF.

J is TRBJ2-7 and V is TRBV21-1; the table gives TRBD1 as D, unverified against the DNA. TRBV21-1 is termed a pseudogene. This CDR3 is built from 9 residues. The CDR3: CAPIYEQYF. In nucleotides, the CDR3 is TGTGCCCCCATTTACGAGCAGTACTTC.

A single count supports this clone. The chain has TRBV2 and TRBJ1-3, with TRBD1 as a possible D gene (5 bases). The germline gives CDR1 SNHLY, CDR2 FYNNEI. The CDR3 length is 12 residues. The germline V and J ends were trimmed by 7 bases and 6 bases, with 10 bases remaining between them. This CDR3 reads CASIWGLNTIYF. DNA for the CDR3: TGTGCCAGCATATGGGGGTTAAACACCATATATTTT.

The chain employs TRBV4-2 and TRBJ1-5; 10 bases are a match to TRBD1. With 0 bases clipped from V and 6 bases from J, the junction kept 5 bases outside the gene matches. The germline CDR1 and CDR2 sequences are LGHNA and YNFKEQ. The CDR3 consists of 16 residues. CDR3 in DNA: TGTGCCAGCAGCCAAGAGAGAGACAGGGGGCTTCAGCCCCAGCATTTT. Translating gives CASSQERDRGLQPQHF.

CDR3 in amino acids: CASSLASGLAGTGELFF. For the CDR3, the DNA is TGTGCCAGCAGCTTGGCCTCGGGACTAGCGGGAACCGGGGAGCTGTTTTTT. The chain is built from TRBV5-8 and TRBJ2-2; 13 bases line up with TRBD2. V gave up 0 bases and J gave up 5 bases; unmatched junction bases: 4. CDR3 length: 17 amino acids. Germline CDR1 is SGHTS and CDR2 is YDEGEE.

The chain employs TRBV5-1 and TRBJ2-7; TRBD1 matches at 10 bases. Trimming took 4 bases from V and 7 from J; bases not matched to a gene: 11. The CDR3 runs 15 residues. CDR1 and CDR2 (germline): SGHRS, YFSETQ. CDR3 sequence (DNA): TGCGCCAGCAGCCTTAGGACAGGGGGAAGTGAAGAGCAGTACTTC. This encodes CASSLRTGGSEEQYF.

This clone came up once. Other nucleotide sequences from this sample produce the same CDR3. The genes are TRBV19 and TRBJ2-1; D perhaps matches TRBD1 (5 bases). Trimming stripped 6 bases from V and 0 bases from J, with 12 bases between. Germline V CDR1 and CDR2: LNHDA, SQIVND (reference sequence). CDR3 size: 15 residues. As DNA, the CDR3 is TGTGCCAGTAGGCCAGACAGAAGCTCCTACAATGAGCAGTTCTTC. Translating gives CASRPDRSSYNEQFF.

This chain links TRBV5-1 with TRBJ2-1; 11 nucleotides match TRBD2. Germline trimming cut 5 bases from V and 5 bases from J; bases unmatched to any gene: 3. CDR3 size: 14 residues. Germline assignment: CDR1 SGHRS and CDR2 YFSETQ. The CDR3 sequence is CASSLAGGHNEQFF. CDR3 nucleotides: TGCGCCAGCAGTTTAGCGGGAGGGCACAATGAGCAGTTCTTC. Full variable domain (rest looked up from reference TRBV5-1 and TRBJ2-1): KAGVTQTPRYLIKTRGQQVTLSCSPISGHRSVSWYQQTPGQGLQFLFEYFSETQRNKGNFPGRFSGRQFSNSRSEMNVSTLELGDSALYLCASSLAGGHNEQFFGPGTRLTVL.

V gene TRBV18 combines with J gene TRBJ2-7; possibly TRBD1 for D (6 bases). The CDR3 length is 14 residues. In germline, CDR1 is KGHSH, CDR2 LQKENI. Trimming took off 6 bases at V and 4 bases at J, with 16 bases between the two ends. DNA of the CDR3: TGTGCCAGCTCGCCTAAACAGGGCGTGTACGAGCAGTACTTC. Protein product: CASSPKQGVYEQYF. The full variable domain, with the rest looked up from reference TRBV18 and TRBJ2-7, is NAGVMQNPRHLVRRRGQEARLRCSPMKGHSHVYWYRQLPEEGLKFMVYLQKENIIDESGMPKERFSAEFPKEGPSILRIQQVVRGDSAAYFCASSPKQGVYEQYFGPGTRLTVT.

This chain links TRBV11-3 with TRBJ2-1; TRBD2 aligns across 8 bases. The trim removed 5 bases at V and 0 bases at J, leaving 9 bases unmatched. The CDR3 consists of 17 residues. Germline-derived CDR1 and CDR2 are SGHNT and YENEEA. In DNA form, the CDR3 reads TGTGCCAGCAGCCCAAGGACTAGCAGGAGCTCCTACAATGAGCAGTTCTTC. It specifies CASSPRTSRSSYNEQFF.

The rearrangement links TRBV7-2 to TRBJ1-1; D is uncertain. CDR3 length equals 13 residues. CDR1 SGHTA and CDR2 FQGNSA come from the germline V gene. The V end was cut by 4 bases, the J end by 1 base, with 7 bases between. The CDR3 spells CASSSLRNTEAFF. CDR3 bases: TGTGCCAGCAGCTCCCTGAGGAACACTGAAGCTTTCTTT. Based on the CDR3 plus reference TRBV7-2 and TRBJ1-1, the full variable domain is GAGVSQSPSNKVTEKGKDVELRCDPISGHTALYWYRQSLGQGLEFLIYFQGNSAPDKSGLPSDRFSAERTGGSVSTLTIQRTQQEDSAVYLCASSSLRNTEAFFGQGTRLTVV.

The chain has TRBV7-8 and TRBJ1-1; D is possibly TRBD1 (6 bases). Germline V gene lookup returns CDR1 SGHVS and CDR2 FQNEAQ. CDR3 length equals 17 residues. Trimming left V 5 bases short and J 3 bases short, with 22 bases between. CDR3 DNA: TGTGCCAGCAGCCCCCCGGGGGGCCCAGCCTGGTACACTGAAGCTTTCTTT. Amino acid sequence: CASSPPGGPAWYTEAFF.

The V gene is TRBV11-2, the J gene TRBJ1-2, with 7 bases lining up with TRBD1. CDR1 and CDR2 from the germline V gene are SGHAT and FQNNGV. J lost 6 bases, V lost 7 bases, and 11 bases had no gene match. This CDR3 contains 14 residues. The DNA for the CDR3 is TGTGCCAGCACCCAGGGGGAGGGAAGGGATGGCTACACCTTC. This translates into CASTQGEGRDGYTF.

For the CDR3, the DNA is TGTGCCAGCAGTTACTCAATCGTTAGCGGTTACAATGAGCAGTTCTTC. The encoded protein is CASSYSIVSGYNEQFF. This chain links TRBV6-2 or TRBV6-3 with TRBJ2-1; maybe TRBD2 (6 bases). The CDR3 sequence is 16 residues long. Trimming cost V 0 bases and J 4 bases, with 13 bases left between them. CDR1 MNHEY and CDR2 SVGEGT come from the germline V gene.

The chain recombines TRBV5-1 with TRBJ2-1, with D hard to call. Per germline, CDR1 SGHRS and CDR2 YFSETQ. The V gene lost 0 bases and the J gene lost 8 bases, with 6 bases spanning the gap. The CDR3 totals 12 residues. The CDR3 DNA is TGCGCCAGCAGCTTGGGTAGACATGAGCAGTTCTTC. Translation: CASSLGRHEQFF.

The chain employs TRBV2 and TRBJ1-2, with no clear D. Germline V gene data show CDR1 as SNHLY and CDR2 as FYNNEI. The ends were cut back, 6 bases at V and 5 bases at J, with 7 bases in the middle. The CDR3 consists of 11 residues. CDR3 in DNA: TGTGCCAGCAGCCCCAGGTATGGCTACACCTTC. Residues: CASSPRYGYTF.

This chain connects TRBV14 to TRBJ1-3; 8 nucleotides line up with TRBD1. The CDR3 runs 18 residues. Germline V gene lookup returns CDR1 SGHDN and CDR2 FVKESK. Trimming at V came to 0 bases and at J to 0 bases, leaving 7 bases not matched to a gene. DNA for the CDR3: TGTGCCAGCAGCCAAGAGCCCGGGACAGGACTCTCTGGAAACACCATATATTTT. It specifies CASSQEPGTGLSGNTIYF.

The CDR3 loop reads CASSFPAYLEGAFF. DNA of the CDR3: TGTGCCAGCAGCTTCCCCGCCTACCTAGAAGGGGCTTTCTTT. The V gene is TRBV7-9, the J gene TRBJ1-1; D is ambiguous. V was clipped by 3 bases and J by 11 bases, with 19 bases between them. The V gene's germline CDR1 is SEHNR and CDR2 FQNEAQ (reference sequence). The CDR3 has 14 amino acids.